The clone carrying this TCR beta chain has just one count. This specimen comes from a study of control samples from healthy donors and cancer patients. Some clones are missing from TCRdb's copy, which holds only in-frame ones; the method was immunoSEQ multiplex PCR. The sample has 120,000 or so clones, over 75% seen once; the top ten hold 2.9%. V lost 7 bases and J lost 4; bases outside the gene matches: 6. The CDR3 totals 14 residues. The germline V gene encodes CDR1 KGHDR and CDR2 SFDVKD. The chain couples TRBV24-1 to TRBJ1-2; TRBD1 matches 9 bases. Sample: blood. The TCR was taken from a man aged 55 to 70 in good health. The CDR3 region is CATSRQGDPYGYTF. The DNA for the CDR3 is TGTGCCACCAGCAGACAGGGGGATCCCTATGGCTACACCTTC.